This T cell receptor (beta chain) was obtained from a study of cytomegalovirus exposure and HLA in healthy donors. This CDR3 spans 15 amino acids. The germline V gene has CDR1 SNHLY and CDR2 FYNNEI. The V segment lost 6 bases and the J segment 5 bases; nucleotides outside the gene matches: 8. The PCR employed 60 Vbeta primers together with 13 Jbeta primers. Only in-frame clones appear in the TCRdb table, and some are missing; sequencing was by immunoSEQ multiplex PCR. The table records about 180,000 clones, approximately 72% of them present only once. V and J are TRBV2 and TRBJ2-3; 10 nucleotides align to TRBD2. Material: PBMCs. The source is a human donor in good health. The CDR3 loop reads CASSPGTSAGDTQYF. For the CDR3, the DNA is TGTGCCAGCAGCCCCGGGACTAGCGCTGGAGATACGCAGTATTTT.